The clone carrying this T cell receptor beta chain was seen a handful of times. Its antigen is currently unknown. These data come from a study of blood T cells in healthy people across ages. Study observations and caveats: The diversity estimates, figures obtained from one million T cells, were considered underestimates.

It was with a sample-barcoded 5' primer and a J-beta primer mix that a second PCR of about 7 to 12 cycles was run. From the 5' RACE reads, TCRdb called clonotypes with MiXCR, one entry per CDR3 protein. The sample carries 700,000 or so distinct CDR3 sequences, roughly 20% recorded once. The germline CDR1 and CDR2 sequences are DFQATT and SNEGSKA (reference sequence). The J segment lost 6 bases and the V segment lost 3 bases, leaving 7 bases of the junction unmatched. This CDR3 contains 13 residues. Peripheral blood from each donor was collected in a volume of approximately 9.2 milliliters. They isolated at least 6 million PBMCs from each sample.

The origin of this receptor is a man aged 70-80 years in good health. V gene TRBV20-1 combines with J gene TRBJ2-5; 7 bases align to TRBD2. Sample: blood. The CDR3: CSASSQGLKTQYF. The CDR3 coding sequence is TGCAGTGCTAGTTCTCAGGGACTAAAGACCCAGTACTTC.